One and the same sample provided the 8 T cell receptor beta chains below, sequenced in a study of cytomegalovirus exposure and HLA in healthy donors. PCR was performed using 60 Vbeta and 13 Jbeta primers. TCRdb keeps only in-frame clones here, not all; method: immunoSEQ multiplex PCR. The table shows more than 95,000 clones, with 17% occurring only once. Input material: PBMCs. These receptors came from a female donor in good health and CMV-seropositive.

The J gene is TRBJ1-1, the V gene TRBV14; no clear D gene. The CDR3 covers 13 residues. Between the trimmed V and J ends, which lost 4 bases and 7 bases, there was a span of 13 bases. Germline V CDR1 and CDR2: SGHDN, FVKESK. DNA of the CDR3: TGTGCCAGCAGCCGTAAGGAGGGTGTTGAAGCTTTCTTT. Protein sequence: CASSRKEGVEAFF.

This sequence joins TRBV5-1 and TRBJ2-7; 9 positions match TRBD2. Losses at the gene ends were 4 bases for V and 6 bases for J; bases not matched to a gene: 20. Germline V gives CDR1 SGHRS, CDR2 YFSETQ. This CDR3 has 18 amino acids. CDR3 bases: TGCGCCAGCAGCCTGTGGGGACAATGGACTAGCGTAACTATCGAGCAGTACTTC. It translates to CASSLWGQWTSVTIEQYF.

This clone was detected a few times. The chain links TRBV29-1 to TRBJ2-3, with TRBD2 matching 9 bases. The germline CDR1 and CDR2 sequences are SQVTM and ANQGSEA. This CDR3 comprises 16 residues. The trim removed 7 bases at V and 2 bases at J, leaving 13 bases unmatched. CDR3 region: CSGREWSGGSTDTQYF. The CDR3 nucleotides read TGCAGCGGGAGAGAGTGGAGCGGGGGGTCCACAGATACGCAGTATTTT.

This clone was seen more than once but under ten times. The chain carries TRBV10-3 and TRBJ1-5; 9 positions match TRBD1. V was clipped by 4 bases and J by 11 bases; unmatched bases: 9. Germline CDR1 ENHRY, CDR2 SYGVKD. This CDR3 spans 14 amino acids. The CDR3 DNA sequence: TGTGCCATCAGTGGGTCGACAGGGGGTAGGGCCCAGCATTTT. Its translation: CAISGSTGGRAQHF.

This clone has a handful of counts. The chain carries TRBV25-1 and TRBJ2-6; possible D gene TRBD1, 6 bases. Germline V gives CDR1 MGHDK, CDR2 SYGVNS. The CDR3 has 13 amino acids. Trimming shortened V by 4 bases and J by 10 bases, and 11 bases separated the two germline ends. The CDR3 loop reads CASSVTGLNVLTF. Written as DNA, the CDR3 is TGTGCCAGCAGTGTAACAGGGTTAAACGTCCTGACTTTC.

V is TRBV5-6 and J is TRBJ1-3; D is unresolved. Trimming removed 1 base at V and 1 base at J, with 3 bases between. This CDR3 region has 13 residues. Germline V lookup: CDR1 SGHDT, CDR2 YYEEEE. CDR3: CASSLPSGNTIYF. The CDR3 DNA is TGTGCCAGCAGCTTGCCATCTGGAAACACCATATATTTT.

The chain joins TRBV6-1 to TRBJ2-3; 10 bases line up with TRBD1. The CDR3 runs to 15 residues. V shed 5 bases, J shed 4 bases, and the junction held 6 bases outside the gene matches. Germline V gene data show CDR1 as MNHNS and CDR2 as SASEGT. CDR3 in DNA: TGTGCCAGCAGTAGGGGACAGGGGAGATCAGATACGCAGTATTTT. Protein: CASSRGQGRSDTQYF.

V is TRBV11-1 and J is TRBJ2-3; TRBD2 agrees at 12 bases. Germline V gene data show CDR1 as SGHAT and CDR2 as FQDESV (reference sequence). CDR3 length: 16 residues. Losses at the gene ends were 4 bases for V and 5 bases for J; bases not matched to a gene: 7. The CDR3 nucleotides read TGTGCCAGCAGCTCTCGACTAGCGGGAGCTGAAGATACGCAGTATTTT. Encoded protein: CASSSRLAGAEDTQYF.